These T cell receptor beta chains were read from a single sample in a study of OX40 agonist ivuxolimab in advanced cancers. Method: immunoSEQ multiplex PCR; TCRdb's copy keeps in-frame clones and lacks some. Among around 70,000 clones listed, approximately 90% were seen once. Sequencing used CD4+ or CD8+ T cells sorted from blood, obtained in a trial of the OX40 agonist ivuxolimab. These receptors were obtained from an adult with an advanced solid tumor such as melanoma, head and neck, liver or kidney cancer. Both conserved end residues are part of each CDR3. A D gene is named only where the DNA matches it firmly. Expanded clones get a size class; other rows say once, few or many, or leave the size out.

V	size	D	J	CDR3	DNA
TRBV5-1	.	.	TRBJ1-6	CASSLGFGNYNSPLHF	TGCGCCAGCAGCTTGGGTTTTGGAAACTATAATTCACCCCTCCACTTT
TRBV6-5	.	.	TRBJ1-1	CASSYREVVNTEAFF	TGTGCCAGCAGTTACAGGGAAGTGGTGAACACTGAAGCTTTCTTT
TRBV5-4	.	.	TRBJ2-7	CASSLAGTPSYEQYF	TGTGCCAGCAGCTTGGCCGGGACACCGTCCTACGAGCAGTACTTC
TRBV10-3	.	.	TRBJ2-1	CAISESRQKENFGQFF	TGTGCCATCAGTGAGTCCCGACAGAAGGAGAACTTCGGGCAGTTCTTC
TRBV4-1	.	TRBD2	TRBJ2-3	CASSHGSGGFFTDTQYF	TGCGCCAGCAGCCACGGTAGCGGGGGTTTTTTCACAGATACGCAGTATTTT
TRBV6-6	.	TRBD1	TRBJ1-5	CASSYPGTDNQPQHF	TGTGCCAGCAGTTACCCTGGGACAGACAATCAGCCCCAGCATTTT
TRBV11-1	.	TRBD1	TRBJ1-1	CASSLADRGTLNTEAFF	TGTGCCAGCAGCTTAGCAGACAGGGGGACCTTGAACACTGAAGCTTTCTTT
TRBV2	.	TRBD2	TRBJ2-5	CASSAGLAGGETQYF	TGTGCCAGCAGTGCGGGACTAGCGGGGGGTGAGACCCAGTACTTC
TRBV7-6	.	.	TRBJ2-3	CASSLGLEADTQYF	TGTGCCAGCAGCTTAGGTCTGGAAGCAGATACGCAGTATTTT
TRBV9	.	.	TRBJ1-2	CASSVGSGYTF	TGTGCCAGCAGCGTCGGGTCTGGCTACACCTTC
TRBV11-2	.	.	TRBJ1-1	CASSPGWREGTEAFF	TGTGCCAGCAGCCCAGGTTGGAGGGAGGGCACTGAAGCTTTCTTT
TRBV7-9	.	TRBD1	TRBJ1-6	CASSERTGENSPLHF	TGTGCCAGCAGCGAACGGACAGGGGAGAATTCACCCCTCCACTTT
TRBV25-1	.	.	TRBJ2-7	CASSEGNIVGEQYF	TGTGCCAGCAGTGAAGGGAATATTGTGGGCGAGCAGTACTTC
TRBV14	.	.	TRBJ2-7	CASSQVSSGAYEQYF	TGTGCCAGCAGCCAAGTTTCCAGCGGCGCCTACGAGCAGTACTTC
TRBV13	once	.	TRBJ2-7	CASSPPGGNSYEQYF	TGTGCCAGCAGCCCCCCCGGGGGAAATTCCTACGAGCAGTACTTC
TRBV19	.	TRBD1	TRBJ1-2	CASSIARDRVVYGYTF	TGTGCCAGTAGTATTGCCCGGGACAGGGTGGTCTATGGCTACACCTTC
TRBV27	.	.	TRBJ1-6	CASKGLGGSPLHF	TGTGCCAGCAAGGGACTCGGGGGTTCACCCCTCCACTTT
TRBV4-1	.	.	TRBJ2-7	CASSQDGSGFYEQYF	TGCGCCAGCAGCCAAGATGGGTCCGGATTCTACGAGCAGTACTTC
TRBV5-5	.	.	TRBJ2-7	CASSFIGGYEQYF	TGTGCCAGCAGCTTTATTGGCGGGTACGAGCAGTACTTC
TRBV5-5	.	.	TRBJ2-3	CASSLGSADTQYF	TGTGCCAGCAGCTTGGGGAGCGCAGATACGCAGTATTTT
TRBV7-9	.	.	TRBJ1-4	CASSSRDTANEKLFF	TGTGCCAGCAGCTCCAGGGACACCGCTAATGAAAAACTGTTTTTT
TRBV5-1	.	TRBD1	TRBJ1-4	CASSWTGAEEKLFF	TGCGCCAGCAGCTGGACAGGGGCAGAGGAAAAACTGTTTTTT
TRBV4-1	.	TRBD2	TRBJ2-1	CASSPSGPLDEQFF	TGCGCCAGCAGCCCTAGCGGGCCTTTGGATGAGCAGTTCTTC
TRBV19	.	.	TRBJ1-5	CASTTKEYSNQPQHF	TGTGCCAGTACGACGAAGGAATATAGCAATCAGCCCCAGCATTTT
TRBV5-1	.	TRBD1	TRBJ1-2	CASSTDRDSHYGYTF	TGCGCCAGCAGCACCGACCGGGACAGTCACTATGGCTACACCTTC
TRBV27	.	TRBD1	TRBJ1-4	CASRPSFGTGNEKLFF	TGTGCCAGCAGACCTTCCTTTGGGACAGGGAATGAAAAACTGTTTTTT
TRBV18	.	TRBD1	TRBJ2-1	CASSASGQGYFNEQFF	TGTGCCAGCTCAGCTTCGGGACAGGGGTATTTCAATGAGCAGTTCTTC
TRBV7-7	.	.	TRBJ1-6	CASTPGESSYNSPLHF	TGTGCTAGCACCCCGGGCGAAAGCTCCTATAATTCACCCCTCCACTTT
TRBV6-5	.	.	TRBJ2-2	CASSYVSGELFF	TGTGCCAGCAGTTACGTGAGCGGGGAGCTGTTTTTT
TRBV7-8	.	TRBD2	TRBJ2-1	CASRAGGQGEQFF	TGTGCCAGCAGAGCGGGGGGCCAGGGGGAGCAGTTCTTC
TRBV7-2	.	TRBD1	TRBJ1-4	CASSPGPGGTNEKLFF	TGTGCCAGCAGCCCCGGGCCAGGGGGTACTAATGAAAAACTGTTTTTT
TRBV13	.	.	TRBJ2-3	CASSLVTDTQYF	TGTGCCAGCAGCCTAGTCACAGATACGCAGTATTTT
TRBV9	.	.	TRBJ2-4	CASSPGPSENIQYF	TGTGCCAGCAGCCCAGGGCCCAGCGAAAACATTCAGTACTTC
TRBV19	.	.	TRBJ2-7	CASSPRTDFYEQYF	TGTGCCAGTAGTCCCCGGACAGACTTCTACGAGCAGTACTTC
TRBV13	.	TRBD1	TRBJ1-2	CASSITGTGDGYTF	TGTGCCAGCAGCATAACCGGGACAGGGGATGGCTACACCTTC
TRBV9	.	.	TRBJ2-3	CASSPSGDTTTTNTQYF	TGTGCCAGCAGCCCCTCCGGCGACACTACCACAACCAATACGCAGTATTTT
TRBV5-1	.	.	TRBJ2-7	CASSWGASYEQYF	TGCGCCAGCAGCTGGGGGGCCTCCTACGAGCAGTACTTC
TRBV19	.	.	TRBJ1-2	CASSGALEGYTF	TGTGCCAGTAGCGGCGCATTAGAGGGCTACACCTTC
TRBV7-2	.	TRBD2	TRBJ2-3	CASSLLLAGVGKDTQYF	TGTGCCAGCAGCTTACTCCTAGCGGGGGTTGGTAAAGATACGCAGTATTTT
TRBV2	.	TRBD2	TRBJ2-1	CASSEIRGLAYNEQFF	TGTGCCAGCAGTGAAATTAGGGGACTAGCGTACAATGAGCAGTTCTTC
TRBV9	once	.	TRBJ1-2	CASSVASEGRDYGYTF	TGTGCCAGCAGCGTAGCTTCGGAGGGTCGGGACTATGGCTACACCTTC
TRBV2	.	.	TRBJ2-7	CASLEPYEQYF	TGTGCCAGCCTAGAACCCTACGAGCAGTACTTC
TRBV2	.	TRBD1	TRBJ2-2	CASRWTGGAFGELFF	TGTGCCAGCCGCTGGACAGGGGGCGCTTTCGGGGAGCTGTTTTTT
TRBV5-6	.	.	TRBJ2-7	CASSLPGRYEQYF	TGTGCCAGCAGCTTGCCAGGGAGGTACGAGCAGTACTTC
TRBV18	.	TRBD2	TRBJ2-3	CASSPAGVYTDTQYF	TGTGCCAGCTCCCCAGCGGGGGTCTACACAGATACGCAGTATTTT
TRBV7-8	once	.	TRBJ2-7	CASSSPGQTLYEQYF	TGTGCCAGCAGCTCGCCAGGTCAAACACTCTACGAGCAGTACTTC
TRBV9	.	.	TRBJ2-2	CASSTPNTGELFF	TGTGCCAGCAGCACTCCGAACACCGGGGAGCTGTTTTTT
TRBV5-6	.	.	TRBJ2-3	CASSFLLVGPDTQYF	TGTGCCAGCAGCTTCCTGCTCGTTGGGCCAGATACGCAGTATTTT
TRBV4-1	.	.	TRBJ2-3	CASSQVLQGDTQYF	TGCGCCAGCAGCCAAGTCTTACAGGGAGATACGCAGTATTTT
TRBV5-3	.	TRBD1	TRBJ1-6	CARSGGQYNSPLHF	TGTGCCAGAAGCGGGGGACAGTATAATTCACCCCTCCACTTT
TRBV4-3	.	.	TRBJ2-7	CASSQDRGQGFYEQYF	TGCGCCAGCAGCCAAGATAGGGGCCAGGGTTTCTACGAGCAGTACTTC
TRBV29-1	.	TRBD1	TRBJ2-7	CSVEGGQGASYEQYF	TGCAGCGTTGAAGGGGGACAGGGGGCCTCCTACGAGCAGTACTTC